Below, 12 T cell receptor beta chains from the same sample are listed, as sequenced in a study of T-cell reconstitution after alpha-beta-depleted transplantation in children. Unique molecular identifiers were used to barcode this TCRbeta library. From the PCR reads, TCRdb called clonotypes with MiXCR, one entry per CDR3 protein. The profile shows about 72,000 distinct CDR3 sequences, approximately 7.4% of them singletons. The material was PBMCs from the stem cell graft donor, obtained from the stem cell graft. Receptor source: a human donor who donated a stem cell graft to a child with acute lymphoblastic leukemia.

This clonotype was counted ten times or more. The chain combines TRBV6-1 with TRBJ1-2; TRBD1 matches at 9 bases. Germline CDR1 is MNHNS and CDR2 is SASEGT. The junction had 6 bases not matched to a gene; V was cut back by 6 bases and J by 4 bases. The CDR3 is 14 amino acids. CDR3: CASRETGGLYGYTF. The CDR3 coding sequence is TGTGCCAGCAGGGAAACAGGGGGCCTCTATGGCTACACCTTC.

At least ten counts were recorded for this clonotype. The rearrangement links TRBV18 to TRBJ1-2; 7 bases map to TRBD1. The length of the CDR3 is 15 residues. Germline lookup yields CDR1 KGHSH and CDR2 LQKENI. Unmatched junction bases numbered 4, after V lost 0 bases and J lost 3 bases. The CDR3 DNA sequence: TGTGCCAGCTCACCACCGAGTCAGGGGGACTATGGCTACACCTTC. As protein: CASSPPSQGDYGYTF.

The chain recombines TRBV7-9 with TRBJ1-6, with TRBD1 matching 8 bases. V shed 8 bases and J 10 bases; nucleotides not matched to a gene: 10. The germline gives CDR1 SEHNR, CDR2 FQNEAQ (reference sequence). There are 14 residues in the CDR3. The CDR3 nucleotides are TGTGCCAGCGGGCCACAGGGGGGGCTGTCACCCCTCCACTTT. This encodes CASGPQGGLSPLHF.

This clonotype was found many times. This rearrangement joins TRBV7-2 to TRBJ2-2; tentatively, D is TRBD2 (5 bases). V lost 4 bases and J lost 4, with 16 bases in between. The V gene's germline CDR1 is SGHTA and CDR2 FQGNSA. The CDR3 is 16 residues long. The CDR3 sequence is CASSSYLGILTGELFF. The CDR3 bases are TGTGCCAGCAGCTCCTACCTCGGGATTCTCACCGGGGAGCTGTTTTTT.

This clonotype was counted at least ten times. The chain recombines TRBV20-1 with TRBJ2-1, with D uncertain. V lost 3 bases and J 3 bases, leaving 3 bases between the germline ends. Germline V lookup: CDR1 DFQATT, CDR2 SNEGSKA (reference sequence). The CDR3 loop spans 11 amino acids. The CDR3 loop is CSASYYNEQFF. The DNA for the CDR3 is TGCAGTGCTAGCTACTACAATGAGCAGTTCTTC.

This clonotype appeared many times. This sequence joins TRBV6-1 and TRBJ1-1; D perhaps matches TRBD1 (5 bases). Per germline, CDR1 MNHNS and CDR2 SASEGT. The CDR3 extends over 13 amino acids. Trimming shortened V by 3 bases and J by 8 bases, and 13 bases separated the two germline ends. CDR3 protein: CASSDPNGGEAFF. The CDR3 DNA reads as TGTGCCAGCAGTGACCCGAATGGGGGGGAAGCTTTCTTT.

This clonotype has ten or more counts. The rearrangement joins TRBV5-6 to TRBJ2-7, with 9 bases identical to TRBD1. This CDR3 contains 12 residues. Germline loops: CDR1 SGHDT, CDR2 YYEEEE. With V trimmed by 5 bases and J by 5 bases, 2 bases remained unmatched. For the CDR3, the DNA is TGTGCCAGCAGTGGGACAGGGCACGAGCAGTACTTC. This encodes CASSGTGHEQYF. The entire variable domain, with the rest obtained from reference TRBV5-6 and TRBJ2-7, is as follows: DAGVTQSPTHLIKTRGQQVTLRCSPKSGHDTVSWYQQALGQGPQFIFQYYEEEERQRGNFPDRFSGHQFPNYSSELNVNALLLGDSALYLCASSGTGHEQYFGPGTRLTVT.

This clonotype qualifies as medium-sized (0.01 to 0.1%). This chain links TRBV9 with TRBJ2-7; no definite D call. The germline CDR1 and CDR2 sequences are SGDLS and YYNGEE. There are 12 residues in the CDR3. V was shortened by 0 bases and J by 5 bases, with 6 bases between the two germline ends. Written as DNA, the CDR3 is TGTGCCAGCAGCGTAGTAAGCCACGAGCAGTACTTC. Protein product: CASSVVSHEQYF.

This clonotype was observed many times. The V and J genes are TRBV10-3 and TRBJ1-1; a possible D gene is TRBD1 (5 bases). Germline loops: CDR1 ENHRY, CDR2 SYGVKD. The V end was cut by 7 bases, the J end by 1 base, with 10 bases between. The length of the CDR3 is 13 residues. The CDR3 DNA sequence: TGTGCCATCATCGGGCAGGGGAACACTGAAGCTTTCTTT. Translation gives CAIIGQGNTEAFF.

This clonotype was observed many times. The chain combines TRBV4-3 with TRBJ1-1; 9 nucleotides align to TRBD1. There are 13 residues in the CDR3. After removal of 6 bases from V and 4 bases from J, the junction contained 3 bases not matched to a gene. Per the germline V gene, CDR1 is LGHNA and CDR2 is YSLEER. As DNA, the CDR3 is TGCGCCAGCAGGGGGGACAGGGCCACTGAAGCTTTCTTT. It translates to CASRGDRATEAFF.

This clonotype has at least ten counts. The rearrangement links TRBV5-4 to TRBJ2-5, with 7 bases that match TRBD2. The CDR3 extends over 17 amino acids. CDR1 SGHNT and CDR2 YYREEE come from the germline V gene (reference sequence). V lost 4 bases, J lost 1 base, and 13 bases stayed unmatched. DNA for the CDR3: TGTGCCAGCAGCCCAGCATTTCGGGCTAGCGGCCAAGAGACCCAGTACTTC. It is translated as CASSPAFRASGQETQYF. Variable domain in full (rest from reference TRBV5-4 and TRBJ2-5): ETGVTQSPTHLIKTRGQQVTLRCSSQSGHNTVSWYQQALGQGPQFIFQYYREEENGRGNFPPRFSGLQFPNYSSELNVNALELDDSALYLCASSPAFRASGQETQYFGPGTRLLVL.

For the CDR3, the DNA is TGCAGTGCTAGGCTTCCGGGACAGAGGAATAACTATGGCTACACCTTC. This codes for CSARLPGQRNNYGYTF. This chain joins TRBV20-1 and TRBJ1-2, with TRBD1 matching 7 bases. The length of the CDR3 is 16 residues. The germline gives CDR1 DFQATT, CDR2 SNEGSKA (reference sequence). The V gene end was trimmed by 3 bases and the J gene end by 1 base; junction bases not matched to a gene: 11.